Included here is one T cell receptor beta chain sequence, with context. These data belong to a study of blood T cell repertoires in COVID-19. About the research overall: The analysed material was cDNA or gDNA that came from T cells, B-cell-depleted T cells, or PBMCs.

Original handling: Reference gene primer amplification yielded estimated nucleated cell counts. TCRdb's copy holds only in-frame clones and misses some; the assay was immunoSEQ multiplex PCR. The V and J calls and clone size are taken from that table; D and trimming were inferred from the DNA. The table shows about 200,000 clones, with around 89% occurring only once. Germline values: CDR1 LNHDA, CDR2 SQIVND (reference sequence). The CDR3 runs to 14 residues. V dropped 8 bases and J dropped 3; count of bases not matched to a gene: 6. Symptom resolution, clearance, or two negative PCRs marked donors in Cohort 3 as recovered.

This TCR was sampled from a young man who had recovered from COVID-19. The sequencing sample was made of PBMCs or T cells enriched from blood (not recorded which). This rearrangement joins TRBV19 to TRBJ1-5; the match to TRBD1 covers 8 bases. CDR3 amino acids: CASGGDRLNQPQHF. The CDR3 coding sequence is TGTGCCAGTGGAGGGGACAGGCTCAATCAGCCCCAGCATTTT.